These 6 T cell receptor beta chains were sequenced from one sample in a study of T-cell reconstitution after alpha-beta-depleted transplantation in children. This sample's TCRbeta library carried unique molecular identifier barcodes. Each CDR3 protein gets one entry after TCRdb re-called the PCR reads with MiXCR. The sample lists roughly 100,000 distinct CDR3 sequences, under 7% seen once, with about 6% in the top ten. Sample: PBMCs, mostly from graft donor cells, taken 60 days after TCRalphabeta/CD19-depleted stem cell transplant. The receptors were gathered from a female patient aged 2-10 years who had a stem cell transplant for Fanconi anemia, so the T cells may come from the graft donor.

The table lists this clonotype with a few counts. The gene calls are TRBV7-9 and TRBJ1-2; TRBD1 matches 7 bases. CDR3 size: 13 residues. With V trimmed by 5 bases and J by 10 bases, 10 bases remained unmatched. CDR1 and CDR2 (germline): SEHNR, FQNEAQ (reference sequence). The DNA of the CDR3 is TGTGCCAGCAGCGGACATAAGACAGGGCTCTACACCTTC. Its protein product is CASSGHKTGLYTF.

There are many counts of this clonotype. The chain has TRBV20-1 and TRBJ2-5, with TRBD2 as a possible D gene (6 bases). V was cut by 5 bases and J by 5 bases, with 18 bases left in between. Germline CDR1 and CDR2: DFQATT and SNEGSKA (reference sequence). The CDR3 runs to 14 residues. CDR3 nucleotides: TGCAGTGCTCTCGACCTCCCGGGAGCCGAGACCCAGTACTTC. As protein: CSALDLPGAETQYF.

This clonotype was seen many times. V gene TRBV5-1 combines with J gene TRBJ2-7, with a weak D call TRBD1 (6 bases). V lost 0 bases to trimming and J lost 0 bases, with 13 bases between them. The CDR3 totals 16 residues. Germline values: CDR1 SGHRS, CDR2 YFSETQ. The CDR3 is CASSLVGQFSSYEQYF. The CDR3 nucleotides read TGCGCCAGCAGCTTGGTCGGACAGTTCAGCTCCTACGAGCAGTACTTC.

This clonotype was seen ten or more times. The V call is TRBV7-2, the J call TRBJ1-4; D remains ambiguous. The germline gives CDR1 SGHTA, CDR2 FQGNSA. The CDR3 is 15 residues long. The ends were cut back, 6 bases at V and 0 bases at J, with 11 bases in the middle. The CDR3 bases are TGTGCCAGCAGGTCCAACATCGCAACTAATGAAAAACTGTTTTTT. The encoded protein is CASRSNIATNEKLFF.

The rearrangement links TRBV3-1 to TRBJ2-1; the match to TRBD2 covers 9 bases. The CDR3 loop spans 19 amino acids. Germline loops: CDR1 LGHDT, CDR2 YNNKEL (reference sequence). The V segment lost 7 bases and the J segment 3 bases; nucleotides outside the gene matches: 19. In DNA, the CDR3 is TGTGCCAGCACCCAGGATTACAACATAGCGGGAGACTACTACAATGAGCAGTTCTTC. Translated: CASTQDYNIAGDYYNEQFF.

This clonotype was detected many times. The chain uses TRBV12-3 or TRBV12-4 and TRBJ2-3, with D uncertain. Trimming stripped 1 base from V and 9 bases from J, with 8 bases between. This CDR3 has 12 residues. The DNA of the CDR3 is TGTGCCAGCAGTTTAGAAGGGCTGACGCAGTATTTT. This translates into CASSLEGLTQYF.